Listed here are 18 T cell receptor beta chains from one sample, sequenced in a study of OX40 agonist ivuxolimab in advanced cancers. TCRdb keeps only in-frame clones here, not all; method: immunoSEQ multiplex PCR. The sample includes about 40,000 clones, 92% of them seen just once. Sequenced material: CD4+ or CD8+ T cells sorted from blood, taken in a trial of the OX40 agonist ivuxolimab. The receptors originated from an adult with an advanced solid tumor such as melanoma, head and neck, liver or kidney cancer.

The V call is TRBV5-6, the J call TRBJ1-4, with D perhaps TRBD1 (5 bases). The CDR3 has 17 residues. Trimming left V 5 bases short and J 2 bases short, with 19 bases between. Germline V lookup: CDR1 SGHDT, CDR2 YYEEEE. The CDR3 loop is CASSFGTEPLTNEKLFF. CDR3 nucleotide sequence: TGTGCCAGCAGTTTCGGGACGGAACCTCTTACTAATGAAAAACTGTTTTTT. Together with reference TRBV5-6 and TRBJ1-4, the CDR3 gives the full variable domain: DAGVTQSPTHLIKTRGQQVTLRCSPKSGHDTVSWYQQALGQGPQFIFQYYEEEERQRGNFPDRFSGHQFPNYSSELNVNALLLGDSALYLCASSFGTEPLTNEKLFFGSGTQLSVL.

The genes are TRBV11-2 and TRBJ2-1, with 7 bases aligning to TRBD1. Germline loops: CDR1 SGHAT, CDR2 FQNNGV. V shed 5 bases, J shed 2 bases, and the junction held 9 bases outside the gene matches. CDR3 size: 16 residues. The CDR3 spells CASSETGTNPYNEQFF. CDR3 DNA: TGTGCCAGCAGCGAGACAGGGACGAACCCCTACAATGAGCAGTTCTTC.

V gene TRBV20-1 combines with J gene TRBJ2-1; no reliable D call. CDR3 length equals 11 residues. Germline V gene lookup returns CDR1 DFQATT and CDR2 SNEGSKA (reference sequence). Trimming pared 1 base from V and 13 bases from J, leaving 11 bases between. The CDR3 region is CSARGLTFQFF. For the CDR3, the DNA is TGCAGTGCTAGAGGTCTGACTTTTCAGTTCTTC.

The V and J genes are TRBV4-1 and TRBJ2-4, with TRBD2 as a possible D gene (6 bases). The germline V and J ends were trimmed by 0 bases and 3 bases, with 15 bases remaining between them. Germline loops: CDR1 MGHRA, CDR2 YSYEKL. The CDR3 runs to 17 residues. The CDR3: CASSQDRREEVKNIQYF. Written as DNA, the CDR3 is TGCGCCAGCAGCCAAGACCGGAGGGAGGAAGTCAAAAACATTCAGTACTTC.

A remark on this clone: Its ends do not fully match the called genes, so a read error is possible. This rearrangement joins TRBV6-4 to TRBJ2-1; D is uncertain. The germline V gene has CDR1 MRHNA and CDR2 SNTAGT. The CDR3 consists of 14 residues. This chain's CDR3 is CASSYSSSYNEQFF. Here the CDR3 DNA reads TGTGCCAGCAGTTACTCTAGCTCCTACAATGAGCAGTTCTTC.

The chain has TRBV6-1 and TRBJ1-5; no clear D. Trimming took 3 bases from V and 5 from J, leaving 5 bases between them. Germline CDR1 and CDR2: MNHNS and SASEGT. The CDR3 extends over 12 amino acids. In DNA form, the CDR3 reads TGTGCCAGCAGTGACGTTTATCAGCCCCAGCATTTT. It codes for CASSDVYQPQHF.

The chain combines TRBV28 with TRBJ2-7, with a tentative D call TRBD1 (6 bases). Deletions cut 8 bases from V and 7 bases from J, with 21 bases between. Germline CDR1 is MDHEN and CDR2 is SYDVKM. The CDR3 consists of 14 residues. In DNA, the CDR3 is TGTGCCAGCGAAAGGGGACAAGGTGGCTGGGAGCAGTACTTC. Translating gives CASERGQGGWEQYF.

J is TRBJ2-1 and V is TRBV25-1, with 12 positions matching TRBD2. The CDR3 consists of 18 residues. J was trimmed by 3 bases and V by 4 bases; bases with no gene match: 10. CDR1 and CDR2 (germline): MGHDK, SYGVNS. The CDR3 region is CASSGLAGVEDIYNEQFF. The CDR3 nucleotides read TGTGCCAGCAGTGGACTAGCGGGAGTGGAGGATATCTACAATGAGCAGTTCTTC.

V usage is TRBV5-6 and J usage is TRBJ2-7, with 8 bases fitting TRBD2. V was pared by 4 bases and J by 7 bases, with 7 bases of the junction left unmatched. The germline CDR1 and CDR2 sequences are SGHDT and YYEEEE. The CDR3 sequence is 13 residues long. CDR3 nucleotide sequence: TGTGCCAGCAGCCTGCCGGGAGGGAGAGAGCAGTACGTC. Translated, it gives CASSLPGGREQYV.

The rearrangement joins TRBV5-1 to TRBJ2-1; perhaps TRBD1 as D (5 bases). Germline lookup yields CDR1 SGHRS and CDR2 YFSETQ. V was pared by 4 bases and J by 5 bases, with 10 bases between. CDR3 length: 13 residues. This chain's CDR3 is CASSRTSNNEQFF. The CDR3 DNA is TGCGCCAGCAGCCGGACAAGTAACAATGAGCAGTTCTTC. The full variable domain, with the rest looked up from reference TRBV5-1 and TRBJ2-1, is KAGVTQTPRYLIKTRGQQVTLSCSPISGHRSVSWYQQTPGQGLQFLFEYFSETQRNKGNFPGRFSGRQFSNSRSEMNVSTLELGDSALYLCASSRTSNNEQFFGPGTRLTVL.

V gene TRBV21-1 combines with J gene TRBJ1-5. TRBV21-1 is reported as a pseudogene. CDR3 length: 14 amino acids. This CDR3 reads CASSKGTSNQPQHF. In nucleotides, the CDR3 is TGTGCCAGCAGCAAAGGTACCAGCAATCAGCCCCAGCATTTT.

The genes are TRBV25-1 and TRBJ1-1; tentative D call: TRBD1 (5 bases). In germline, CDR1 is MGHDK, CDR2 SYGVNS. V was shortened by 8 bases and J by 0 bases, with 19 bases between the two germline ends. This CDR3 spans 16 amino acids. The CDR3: CASSPPGGIMNTEAFF. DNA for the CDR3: TGTGCCAGCTCCCCACCCGGGGGAATTATGAACACTGAAGCTTTCTTT.

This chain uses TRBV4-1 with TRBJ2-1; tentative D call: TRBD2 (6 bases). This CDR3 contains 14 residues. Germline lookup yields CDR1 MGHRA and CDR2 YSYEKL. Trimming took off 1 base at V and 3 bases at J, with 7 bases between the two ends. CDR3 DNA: TGCGCCAGCAGCCAAGCGGAGGGCTACAATGAGCAGTTCTTC. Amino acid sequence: CASSQAEGYNEQFF.

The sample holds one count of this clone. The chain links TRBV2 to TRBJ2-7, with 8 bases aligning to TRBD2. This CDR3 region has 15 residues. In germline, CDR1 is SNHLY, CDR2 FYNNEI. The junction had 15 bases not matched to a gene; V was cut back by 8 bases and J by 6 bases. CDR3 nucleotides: TGTGCCAGCTGGGGGCCTAGAGCGGGAGCTGTCGAGCAGTACGTC. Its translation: CASWGPRAGAVEQYV.

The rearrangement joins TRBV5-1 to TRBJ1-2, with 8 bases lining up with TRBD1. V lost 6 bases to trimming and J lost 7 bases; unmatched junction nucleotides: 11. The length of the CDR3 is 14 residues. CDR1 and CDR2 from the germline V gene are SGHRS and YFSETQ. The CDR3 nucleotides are TGCGCCAGCACCACGGACGGCAGGGGGCTTGGCTACACCTTC. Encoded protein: CASTTDGRGLGYTF. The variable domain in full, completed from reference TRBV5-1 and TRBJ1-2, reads KAGVTQTPRYLIKTRGQQVTLSCSPISGHRSVSWYQQTPGQGLQFLFEYFSETQRNKGNFPGRFSGRQFSNSRSEMNVSTLELGDSALYLCASTTDGRGLGYTFGSGTRLTVV.

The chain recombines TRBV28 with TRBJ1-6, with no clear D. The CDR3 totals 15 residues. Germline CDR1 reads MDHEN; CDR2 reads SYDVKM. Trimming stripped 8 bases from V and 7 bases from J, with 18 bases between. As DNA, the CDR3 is TGTGCCAGCCTCCCCCTGGGTATCTCAAATTCACCCCTCCACTTT. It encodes CASLPLGISNSPLHF.

The CDR3 is CASSMGLAGETYEQYV. The CDR3 DNA sequence: TGTGCCAGCAGCATGGGACTAGCGGGAGAGACCTACGAGCAGTACGTC. This chain connects TRBV5-8 to TRBJ2-7; 14 nucleotides line up with TRBD2. Germline V gene sequence: CDR1 SGHTS, CDR2 YDEGEE. After removal of 4 bases from V and 2 bases from J, the junction contained 5 bases not matched to a gene. The CDR3 consists of 16 residues.

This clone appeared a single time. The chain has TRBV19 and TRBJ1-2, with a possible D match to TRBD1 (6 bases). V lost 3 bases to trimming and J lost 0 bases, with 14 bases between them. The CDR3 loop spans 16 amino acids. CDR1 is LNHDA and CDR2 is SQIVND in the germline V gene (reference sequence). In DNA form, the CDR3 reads TGTGCCAGTAGTATCGGACAGCTACCTTCTAACTATGGCTACACCTTC. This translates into CASSIGQLPSNYGYTF.